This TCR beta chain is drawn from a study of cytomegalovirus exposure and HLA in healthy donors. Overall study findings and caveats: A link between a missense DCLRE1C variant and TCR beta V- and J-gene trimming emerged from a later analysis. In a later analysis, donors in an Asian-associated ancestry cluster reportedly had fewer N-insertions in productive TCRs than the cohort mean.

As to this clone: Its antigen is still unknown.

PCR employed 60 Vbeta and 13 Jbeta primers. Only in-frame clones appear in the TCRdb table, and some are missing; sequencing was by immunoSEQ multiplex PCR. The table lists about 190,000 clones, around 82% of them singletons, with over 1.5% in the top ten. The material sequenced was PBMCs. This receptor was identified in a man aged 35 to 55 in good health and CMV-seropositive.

CDR3 nucleotides: TGTGCCAGCTCACCAAGGGGGCCCCTCGGCTACGAGCAGTACTTC. Its translation is CASSPRGPLGYEQYF. The rearrangement links TRBV18 to TRBJ2-7, with 7 bases matching TRBD1. CDR3 length: 15 residues. Trimming removed 2 bases from V and 3 bases from J; junction bases left unmatched: 7. In germline, CDR1 is KGHSH, CDR2 LQKENI.